The present entry profiles one T cell receptor beta chain with its context. Its antigen is undetermined. Some second doses came at about 4 weeks and others at about 12 weeks; these were pooled. Germline CDR1 MNHEY, CDR2 SMNVEV (reference sequence). The CDR3 is 13 amino acids. V shed 3 bases, J shed 6 bases, and the junction held 4 bases outside the gene matches. Repertoires were generated with immunoSEQ multiplex PCR, while TCRdb's copy carries only in-frame clones and drops some. The data show fewer than 200,000 clones, approximately 88% seen once. This sample was included in a study of T cell responses to AZD1222 COVID-19 vaccine. Study observations and caveats: Nearly half of the spike-specific TCRs reportedly recognize variant regions that carry no mutations. White British donors predominated, females outnumbered males, and clonal diversity was possibly underestimated. The study identified only a handful of AZD1222 recipients as seropositive at baseline.

The sample was peripheral blood, taken 28 days after the second AZD1222 dose. This rearrangement joins TRBV27 to TRBJ1-1, with 7 bases fitting TRBD1. The receptor comes from an adult who received the AZD1222 COVID-19 vaccine. The CDR3 region has the DNA TGTGCCAGCAGTTTGATAGGGGGCCCTGAAGCTTTCTTT. Protein: CASSLIGGPEAFF.